The sequence of this T cell receptor (beta chain) was determined in a study of CD8+CD57+ T cells in acquired aplastic anemia. Study in general: Roughly 3 ug was the average amount of DNA from sorted CD4+ and CD8+ cells. Notes on the study in general: Patients did not significantly differ from controls in CD8+ Simpson's diversity. Around 29 shared CD8+ CDR3s appeared highly expressed within patients' immunodominant clones.

Trimming cost V 7 bases and J 0 bases, with 10 bases left between them. Germline V gene data show CDR1 as LNHDA and CDR2 as SQIVND (reference sequence). CDR3 length: 14 amino acids. Researchers used genomic DNA as the template to profile TCR beta VDJ and CDR3. TCRdb re-called the reads through MiXCR, storing one row per CDR3 protein. The sample lists some 150,000 distinct CDR3 sequences, around two fifths occurring once. As regards this clonotype: Its specificity is not known.

Input material: sorted CD4+, CD8+, or CD8+CD57+ T cells (not recorded which) from PBMCs. This sequence originates from a human donor in good health, serving as a control. This chain joins TRBV19 and TRBJ1-5; the D gene is possibly TRBD1 (5 bases). The CDR3 DNA reads TGTGCCAGTAAAGGGGTACCTAGCAATCAGCCCCAGCATTTT. Protein sequence: CASKGVPSNQPQHF. Variable domain in full (rest from reference TRBV19 and TRBJ1-5): DGGITQSPKYLFRKEGQNVTLSCEQNLNHDAMYWYRQDPGQGLRLIYYSQIVNDFQKGDIAEGYSVSREKKESFPLTVTSAQKNPTAFYLCASKGVPSNQPQHFGDGTRLSIL.